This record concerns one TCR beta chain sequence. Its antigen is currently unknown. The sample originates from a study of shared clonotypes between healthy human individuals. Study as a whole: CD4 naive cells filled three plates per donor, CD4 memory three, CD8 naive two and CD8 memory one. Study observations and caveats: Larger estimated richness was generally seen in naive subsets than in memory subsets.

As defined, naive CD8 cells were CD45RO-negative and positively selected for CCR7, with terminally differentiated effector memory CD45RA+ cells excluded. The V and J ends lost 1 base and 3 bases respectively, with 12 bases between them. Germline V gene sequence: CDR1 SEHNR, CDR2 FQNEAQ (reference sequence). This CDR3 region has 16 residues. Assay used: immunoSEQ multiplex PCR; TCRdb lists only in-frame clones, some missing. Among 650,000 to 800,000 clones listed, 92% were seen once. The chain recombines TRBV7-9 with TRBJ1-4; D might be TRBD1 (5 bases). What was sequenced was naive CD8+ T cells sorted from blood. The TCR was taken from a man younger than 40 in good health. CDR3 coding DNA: TGTGCCAGCAGCTTAGTCAGACAGATCTCTAATGAAAAACTGTTTTTT. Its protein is CASSLVRQISNEKLFF. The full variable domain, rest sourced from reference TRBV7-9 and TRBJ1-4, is DTGVSQNPRHKITKRGQNVTFRCDPISEHNRLYWYRQTLGQGPEFLTYFQNEAQLEKSRLLSDRFSAERPKGSFSTLEIQRTEQGDSAMYLCASSLVRQISNEKLFFGSGTQLSVL.